Shown below are 3 T cell receptor beta chains from a single sample sequenced in a study of early T cells in non-severe SARS-CoV-2 infection. MiXCR, run by TCRdb on the 5' RACE reads, gives a single entry per CDR3 protein. The data show under 70,000 distinct CDR3 sequences, over 10% seen once. The material was whole blood, obtained at baseline. The source is an adult who was a healthcare worker with PCR-confirmed SARS-CoV-2 infection or an uninfected control (not recorded which).

This clonotype has just a few counts. The J gene is TRBJ2-2, the V gene TRBV5-1, with no clear D. Germline values: CDR1 SGHRS, CDR2 YFSETQ. V was trimmed by 4 bases and J by 5 bases, leaving 9 bases between them. This CDR3 has 13 residues. The CDR3 spells CASSPEGTGELFF. CDR3 DNA sequence: TGCGCCAGCAGCCCCGAAGGTACCGGGGAGCTGTTTTTT.

The gene calls are TRBV12-3 or TRBV12-4 and TRBJ2-1; D tentatively reads TRBD1 or TRBD2 (5 bases each). V was clipped by 8 bases and J by 2 bases, with 13 bases between them. CDR3 length: 14 amino acids. This chain's CDR3 is CASSLGTTYNEQFF. In nucleotides, the CDR3 is TGTGCCAGCTCTCTCGGGACGACCTACAATGAGCAGTTCTTC.

This clonotype was counted between two and nine times. The chain links TRBV28 to TRBJ2-1, with D unclear. Trimming took off 5 bases at V and 8 bases at J, with 19 bases between the two ends. This CDR3 has 15 residues. CDR1 and CDR2 (germline): MDHEN, SYDVKM. The CDR3 sequence: CASSMSGPYADEQFF. The CDR3 DNA sequence: TGTGCCAGCAGTATGTCCGGGCCCTACGCGGATGAGCAGTTCTTC.